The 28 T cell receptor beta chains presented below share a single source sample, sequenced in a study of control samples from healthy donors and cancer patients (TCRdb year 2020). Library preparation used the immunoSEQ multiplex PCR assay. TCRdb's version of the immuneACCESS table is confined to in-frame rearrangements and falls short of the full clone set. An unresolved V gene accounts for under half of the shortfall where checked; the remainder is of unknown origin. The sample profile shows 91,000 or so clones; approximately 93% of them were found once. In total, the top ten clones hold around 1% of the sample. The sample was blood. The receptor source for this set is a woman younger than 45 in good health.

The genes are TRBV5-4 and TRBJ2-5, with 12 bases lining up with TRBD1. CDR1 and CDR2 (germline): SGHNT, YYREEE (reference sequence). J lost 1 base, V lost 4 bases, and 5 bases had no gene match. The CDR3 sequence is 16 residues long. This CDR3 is CASSLRDRGPQETQYF. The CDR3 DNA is TGTGCCAGCAGCCTACGGGACAGGGGGCCCCAAGAGACCCAGTACTTC. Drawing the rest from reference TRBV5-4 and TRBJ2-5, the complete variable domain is ETGVTQSPTHLIKTRGQQVTLRCSSQSGHNTVSWYQQALGQGPQFIFQYYREEENGRGNFPPRFSGLQFPNYSSELNVNALELDDSALYLCASSLRDRGPQETQYFGPGTRLLVL.

Here the CDR3 reads CASSQVFRTTNTEAFF. The DNA of the CDR3 is TGCGCCAGCAGCCAAGTGTTCCGGACAACGAACACTGAAGCTTTCTTT. The chain uses TRBV4-1 and TRBJ1-1, with TRBD1 as a possible D gene (5 bases). Trimming left V 1 base short and J 1 base short, with 13 bases between. Germline CDR1 MGHRA, CDR2 YSYEKL. This CDR3 comprises 16 residues.

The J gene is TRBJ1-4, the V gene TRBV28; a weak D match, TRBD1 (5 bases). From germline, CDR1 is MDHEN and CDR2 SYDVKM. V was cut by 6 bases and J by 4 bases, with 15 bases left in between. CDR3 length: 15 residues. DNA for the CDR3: TGTGCCAGCAGAACGTCGGGGGGAGGTAATGAAAAACTGTTTTTT. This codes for CASRTSGGGNEKLFF.

The CDR3 bases are TGTGCCAGCAGTTACTCGCTAGGGATCTATGGCTACACCTTC. This gives the protein CASSYSLGIYGYTF. V and J are TRBV6-5 and TRBJ1-2; D remains ambiguous. V lost 0 bases and J lost 4, with 9 bases in between. The V gene's germline CDR1 is MNHEY and CDR2 SVGAGI. This CDR3 is 14 amino acids long.

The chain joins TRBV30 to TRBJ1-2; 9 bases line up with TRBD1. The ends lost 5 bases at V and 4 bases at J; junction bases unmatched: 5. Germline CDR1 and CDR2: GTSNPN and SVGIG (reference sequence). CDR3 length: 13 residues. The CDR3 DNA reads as TGTGCCTGGGAACCGGGACAGGGCTATGGCTACACCTTC. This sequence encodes CAWEPGQGYGYTF.

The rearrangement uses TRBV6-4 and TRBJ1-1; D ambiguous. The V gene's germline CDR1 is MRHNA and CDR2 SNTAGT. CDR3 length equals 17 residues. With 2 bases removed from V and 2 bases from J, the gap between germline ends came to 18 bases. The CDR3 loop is CASSDPTLHRYNTEAFF. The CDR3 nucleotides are TGTGCCAGCAGTGACCCGACTCTTCATCGGTATAACACTGAAGCTTTCTTT.

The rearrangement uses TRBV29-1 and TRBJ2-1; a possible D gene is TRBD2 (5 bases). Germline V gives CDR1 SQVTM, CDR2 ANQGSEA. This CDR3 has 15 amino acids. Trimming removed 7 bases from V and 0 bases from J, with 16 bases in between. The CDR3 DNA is TGCAGCGCTCTAGCTAGCTGGGGCTCCTACAATGAGCAGTTCTTC. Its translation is CSALASWGSYNEQFF.

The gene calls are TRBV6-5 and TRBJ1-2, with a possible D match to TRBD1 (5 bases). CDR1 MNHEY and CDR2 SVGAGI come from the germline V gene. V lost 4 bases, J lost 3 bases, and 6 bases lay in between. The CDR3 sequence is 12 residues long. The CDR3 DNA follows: TGTGCCAGCAGTTCAGGGTACTATGGCTACACCTTC. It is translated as CASSSGYYGYTF.

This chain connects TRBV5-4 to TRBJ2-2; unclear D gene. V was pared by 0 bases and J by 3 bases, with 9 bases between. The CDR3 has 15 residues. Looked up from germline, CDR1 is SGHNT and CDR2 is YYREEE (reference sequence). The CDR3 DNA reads TGTGCCAGCAGCTTGGGAGGTAGGGACACCGGGGAGCTGTTTTTT. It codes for CASSLGGRDTGELFF.

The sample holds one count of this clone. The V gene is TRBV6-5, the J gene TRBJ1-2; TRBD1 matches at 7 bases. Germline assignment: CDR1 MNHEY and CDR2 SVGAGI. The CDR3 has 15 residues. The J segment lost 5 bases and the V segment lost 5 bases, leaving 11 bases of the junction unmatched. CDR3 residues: CASSTQGGLSYGYTF. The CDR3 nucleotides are TGTGCCAGCAGTACCCAGGGGGGATTATCATATGGCTACACCTTC.

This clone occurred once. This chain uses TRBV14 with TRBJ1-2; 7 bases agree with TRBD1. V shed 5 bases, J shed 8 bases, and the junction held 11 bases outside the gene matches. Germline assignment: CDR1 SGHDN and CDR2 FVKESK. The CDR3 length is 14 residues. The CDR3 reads CASSTASGGGGYTF. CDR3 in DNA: TGTGCCAGCAGCACAGCGTCAGGGGGAGGAGGCTACACCTTC.

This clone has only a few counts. CDR3 DNA: TGTGCCAGCAGTCGACAGATTCTTATGAACACTGAAGCTTTCTTT. It specifies CASSRQILMNTEAFF. The rearrangement links TRBV6-5 to TRBJ1-1; possible D gene TRBD1, 5 bases. This CDR3 is 15 amino acids long. The germline V and J ends were trimmed by 5 bases and 0 bases, with 13 bases remaining between them. CDR1 and CDR2 from the germline V gene are MNHEY and SVGAGI.

CDR3 in DNA: TGTGCCAGCATGGGGACTAGCGGGAGAGAGCAGTTCTTC. Protein sequence: CASMGTSGREQFF. This chain connects TRBV3-1 (or the pseudogene TRBV3-2) to TRBJ2-1; 14 bases map to TRBD2. V lost 7 bases to trimming and J lost 10 bases; unmatched junction nucleotides: 3. The CDR3 is made up of 13 amino acids. From germline, CDR1 is LGHDT and CDR2 YNNKEL (reference sequence).

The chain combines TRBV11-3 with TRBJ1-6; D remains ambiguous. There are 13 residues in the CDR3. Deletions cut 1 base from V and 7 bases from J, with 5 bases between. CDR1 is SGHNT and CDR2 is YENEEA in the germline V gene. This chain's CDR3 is CASSLAPNSPLHF. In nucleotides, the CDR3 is TGTGCCAGCAGCTTAGCGCCCAATTCACCCCTCCACTTT. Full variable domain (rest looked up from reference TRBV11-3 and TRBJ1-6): EAGVVQSPRYKIIEKKQPVAFWCNPISGHNTLYWYLQNLGQGPELLIRYENEEAVDDSQLPKDRFSAERLKGVDSTLKIQPAELGDSAVYLCASSLAPNSPLHFGNGTRLTVT.

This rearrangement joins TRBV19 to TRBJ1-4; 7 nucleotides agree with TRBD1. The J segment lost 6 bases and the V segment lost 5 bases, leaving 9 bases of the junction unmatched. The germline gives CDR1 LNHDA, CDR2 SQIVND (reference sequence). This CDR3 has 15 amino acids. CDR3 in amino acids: CASSALAGGDEKLFF. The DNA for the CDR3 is TGTGCCAGTAGTGCCCTGGCAGGGGGAGATGAAAAACTGTTTTTT.

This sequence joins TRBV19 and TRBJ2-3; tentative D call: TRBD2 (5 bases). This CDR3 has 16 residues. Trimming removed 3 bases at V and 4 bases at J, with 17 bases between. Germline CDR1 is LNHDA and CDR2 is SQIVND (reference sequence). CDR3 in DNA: TGTGCCAGTAGTATGGGATGGACGGGGAAATCAGATACGCAGTATTTT. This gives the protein CASSMGWTGKSDTQYF.

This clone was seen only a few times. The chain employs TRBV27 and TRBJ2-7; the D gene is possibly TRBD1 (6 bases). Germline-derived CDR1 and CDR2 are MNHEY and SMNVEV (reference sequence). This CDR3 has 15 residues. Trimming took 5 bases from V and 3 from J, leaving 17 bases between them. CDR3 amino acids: CASSPYTGNLYEQYF. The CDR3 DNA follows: TGTGCCAGCAGTCCATATACAGGGAACCTCTACGAGCAGTACTTC.

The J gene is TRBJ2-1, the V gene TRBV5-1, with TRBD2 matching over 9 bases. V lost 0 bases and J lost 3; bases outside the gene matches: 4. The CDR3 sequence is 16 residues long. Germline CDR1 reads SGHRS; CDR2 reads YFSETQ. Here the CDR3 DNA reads TGCGCCAGCAGCTTGGATAGCGGGGGCCTCTACAATGAGCAGTTCTTC. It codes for CASSLDSGGLYNEQFF.

The CDR3 is CASSHRTKQYF. CDR3 in DNA: TGTGCCAGCAGCCACCGGACAAAGCAGTACTTC. This chain connects TRBV14 to TRBJ2-7; a weak D match, TRBD1 (5 bases). Deletions cut 3 bases from V and 8 bases from J, with 8 bases between. This CDR3 has 11 amino acids. The germline V gene has CDR1 SGHDN and CDR2 FVKESK.

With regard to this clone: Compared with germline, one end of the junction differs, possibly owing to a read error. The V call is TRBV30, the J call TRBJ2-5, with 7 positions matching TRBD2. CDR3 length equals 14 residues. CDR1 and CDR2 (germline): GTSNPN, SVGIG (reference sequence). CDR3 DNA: TGTGCCGGGAGTGGGTGGGGGGGCCAAGAGACCCAGTACTTC. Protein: CAGSGWGGQETQYF.

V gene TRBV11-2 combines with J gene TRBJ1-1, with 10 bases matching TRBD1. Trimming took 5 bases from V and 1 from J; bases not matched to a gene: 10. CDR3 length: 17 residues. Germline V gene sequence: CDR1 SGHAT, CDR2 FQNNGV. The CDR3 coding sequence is TGTGCCAGCAGCCGCGGGACAGGGGAATCGAGGAACACTGAAGCTTTCTTT. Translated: CASSRGTGESRNTEAFF.

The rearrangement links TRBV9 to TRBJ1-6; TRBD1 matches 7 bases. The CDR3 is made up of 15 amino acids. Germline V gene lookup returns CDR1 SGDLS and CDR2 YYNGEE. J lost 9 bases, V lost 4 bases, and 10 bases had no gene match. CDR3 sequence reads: CASSPVGTAGSPLHF. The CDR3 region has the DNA TGTGCCAGCAGCCCCGTCGGGACAGCAGGTTCACCCCTCCACTTT. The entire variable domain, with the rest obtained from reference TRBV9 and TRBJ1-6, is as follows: DSGVTQTPKHLITATGQRVTLRCSPRSGDLSVYWYQQSLDQGLQFLIQYYNGEERAKGNILERFSAQQFPDLHSELNLSSLELGDSALYFCASSPVGTAGSPLHFGNGTRLTVT.

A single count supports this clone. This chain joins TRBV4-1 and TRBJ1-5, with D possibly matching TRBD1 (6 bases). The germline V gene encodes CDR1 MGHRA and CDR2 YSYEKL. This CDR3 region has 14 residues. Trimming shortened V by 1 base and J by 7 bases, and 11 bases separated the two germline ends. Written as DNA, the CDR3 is TGCGCCAGCAGCCAAGGGGGGCGGGAACAGCCCCAGCATTTT. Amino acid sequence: CASSQGGREQPQHF.

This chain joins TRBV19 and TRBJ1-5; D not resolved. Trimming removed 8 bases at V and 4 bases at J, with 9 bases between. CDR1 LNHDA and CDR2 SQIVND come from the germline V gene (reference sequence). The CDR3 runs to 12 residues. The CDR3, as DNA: TGTGCCAGTCGGAACGGGAATCAGCCCCAGCATTTT. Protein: CASRNGNQPQHF.

The DNA for the CDR3 is TGTGCCAGCGGGCCGTATAATCAGCCCCAGCATTTT. Translating gives CASGPYNQPQHF. The V call is TRBV27, the J call TRBJ1-5; no definite D call. Looked up from germline, CDR1 is MNHEY and CDR2 is SMNVEV (reference sequence). The germline V and J ends were trimmed by 8 bases and 4 bases, with 9 bases remaining between them. The CDR3 runs 12 residues.

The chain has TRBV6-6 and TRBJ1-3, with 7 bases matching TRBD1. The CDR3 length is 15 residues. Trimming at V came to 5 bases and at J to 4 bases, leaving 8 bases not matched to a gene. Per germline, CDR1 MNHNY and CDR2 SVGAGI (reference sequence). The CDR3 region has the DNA TGTGCCAGCAGTAATAGACAGGGCTCGGGAAACACCATATATTTT. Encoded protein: CASSNRQGSGNTIYF.

CDR3 loop: CASSLVLAGASTSYEQYF. The CDR3 DNA sequence: TGTGCCAGCAGCTTAGTTCTAGCGGGGGCCTCGACCTCCTACGAGCAGTACTTC. The chain recombines TRBV7-8 with TRBJ2-7; 10 bases align to TRBD2. The CDR3 loop spans 18 amino acids. Germline V gives CDR1 SGHVS, CDR2 FQNEAQ. V lost 1 base, J lost 0 bases, and 9 bases stayed unmatched. The full variable domain, completed using reference TRBV7-8 and TRBJ2-7, is GAGVSQSPRYKVAKRGQDVALRCDPISGHVSLFWYQQALGQGPEFLTYFQNEAQLDKSGLPSDRFFAERPEGSVSTLKIQRTQQEDSAVYLCASSLVLAGASTSYEQYFGPGTRLTVT.

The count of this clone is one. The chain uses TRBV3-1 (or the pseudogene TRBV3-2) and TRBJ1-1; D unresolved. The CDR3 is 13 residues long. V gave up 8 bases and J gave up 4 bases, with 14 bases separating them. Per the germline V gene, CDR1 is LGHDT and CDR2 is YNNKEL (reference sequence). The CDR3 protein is CASGPRRRTEAFF. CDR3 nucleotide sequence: TGTGCCAGCGGCCCCCGCCGACGCACTGAAGCTTTCTTT.